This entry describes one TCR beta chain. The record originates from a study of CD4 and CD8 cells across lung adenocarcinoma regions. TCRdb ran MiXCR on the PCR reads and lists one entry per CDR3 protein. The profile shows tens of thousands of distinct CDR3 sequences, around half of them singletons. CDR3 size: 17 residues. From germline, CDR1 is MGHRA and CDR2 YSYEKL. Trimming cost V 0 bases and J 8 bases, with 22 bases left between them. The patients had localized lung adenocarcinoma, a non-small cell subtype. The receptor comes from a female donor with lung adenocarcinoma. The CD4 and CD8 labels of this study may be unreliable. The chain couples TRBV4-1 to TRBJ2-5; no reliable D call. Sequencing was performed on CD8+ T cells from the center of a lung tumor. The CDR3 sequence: CASSQDRESPIPDTQYF. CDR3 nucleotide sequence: TGCGCCAGCAGCCAAGATCGAGAGAGCCCTATCCCAGATACCCAGTACTTC.